This T cell receptor beta chain originates from a study of T cell changes during pregnancy in multiple sclerosis. Generated by immunoSEQ multiplex PCR, the TCRdb table keeps only in-frame clones and is missing some. The data show about 30,000 clones, roughly nine tenths seen once. The CDR3 is made up of 14 amino acids. V shed 1 base and J shed 3 bases, with 9 bases lying between them. Germline V lookup: CDR1 MNHNS, CDR2 SASEGT. V gene TRBV6-1 combines with J gene TRBJ1-1; no definite D call. The material sequenced was CD8+ T cells from peripheral blood mononuclear cells, taken before pregnancy. The sequence derives from a female donor with multiple sclerosis, enrolled in a pregnancy study. Here the CDR3 reads CASSEGWTDTEAFF. The DNA for the CDR3 is TGTGCCAGCAGTGAAGGATGGACTGACACTGAAGCTTTCTTT.